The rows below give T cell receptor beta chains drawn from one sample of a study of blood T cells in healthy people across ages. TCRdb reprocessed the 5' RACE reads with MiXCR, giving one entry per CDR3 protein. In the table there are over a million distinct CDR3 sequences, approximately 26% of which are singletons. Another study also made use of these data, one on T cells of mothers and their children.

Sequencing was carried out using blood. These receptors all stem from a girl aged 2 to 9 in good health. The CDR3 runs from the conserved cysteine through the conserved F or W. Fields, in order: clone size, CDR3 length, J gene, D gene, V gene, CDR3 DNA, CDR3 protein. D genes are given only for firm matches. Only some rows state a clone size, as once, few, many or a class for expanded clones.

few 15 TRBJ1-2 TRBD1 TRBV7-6 TGTGCCAGCAGTTCGGGACAGGGAGCTAACTATGGCTACACCTTC CASSSGQGANYGYTF
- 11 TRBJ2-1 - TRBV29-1 TGCAGCGTTGCGGAACCCAATGAGCAGTTCTTC CSVAEPNEQFF
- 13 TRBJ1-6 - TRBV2 TGTGCCAGCAAGGAAGACCGGAATTCACCCCTCCACTTT CASKEDRNSPLHF
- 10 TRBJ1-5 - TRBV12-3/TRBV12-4 TGTGCCAGCGGCGTGCGGCCCCAGCATTTT CASGVRPQHF
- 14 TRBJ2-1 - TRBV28 TGTGCCAGCAGTCTTGCAGTCAGGGTGAATGAGCAGTTCTTC CASSLAVRVNEQFF
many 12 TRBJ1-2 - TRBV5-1 TGCGCCAGCAGCTTGGAGGCGACTGGCTACACCTTC CASSLEATGYTF
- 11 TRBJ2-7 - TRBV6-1 TGTGCCAGCAGTGATGAGTACGAGCAGTACTTC CASSDEYEQYF
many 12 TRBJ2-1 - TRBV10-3 TGTGCCATCGGGTCTGAGGGGAATGAGCAGTTCTTC CAIGSEGNEQFF
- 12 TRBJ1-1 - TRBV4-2 TGTGCCAGCAGGGGGCACGGCACTGAAGCTTTCTTT CASRGHGTEAFF
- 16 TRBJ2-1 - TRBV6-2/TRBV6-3 TGTGCCAGCAGTTACTCCCGTATACAGGGCGAAGATGAGCAGTTCTTC CASSYSRIQGEDEQFF
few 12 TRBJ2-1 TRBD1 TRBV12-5 TGTGCTACCGTAGACAGGGGGAATGAGCAGTTCTTC CATVDRGNEQFF
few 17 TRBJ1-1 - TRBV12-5 TGTGCTAGTGGTTTTTCTTTAGGTTGGGAACCCGACACTGAAGCTTTCTTT CASGFSLGWEPDTEAFF
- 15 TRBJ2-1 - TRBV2 TGTGCCAGCAAGGAAAACGCGGGCTCCTACAATGAGCAGTTCTTC CASKENAGSYNEQFF
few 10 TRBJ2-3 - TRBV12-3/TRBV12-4 TGTGCCAGCATGCTAGATACGCAGTATTTT CASMLDTQYF
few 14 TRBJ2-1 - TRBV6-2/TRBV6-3 TGTGCCAGCAGTTACTCAGTCCCCGACAATGAGCAGTTCTTC CASSYSVPDNEQFF